The rows below give T cell receptor beta chains drawn from one sample of a study of blood T cell repertoires in COVID-19. Method: immunoSEQ multiplex PCR; TCRdb's copy keeps in-frame clones and lacks some. Among around 300,000 clones listed, 86% were seen once. The sequenced sample was peripheral blood. These receptors all stem from a woman between 70 and 85 years old with COVID-19, enrolled during active disease. Each CDR3 is given with its conserved first and last residue. The D gene is left open where the match is weak. For some rows the clone size is stated as once, few or many, or as a class when expanded; others skip it.

D	V	J	size	DNA	CDR3
TRBD1	TRBV7-9	TRBJ1-4	.	TGTGCCAGCTTTATCGGGGACAGGGCTAATGAAAAACTGTTTTTT	CASFIGDRANEKLFF
.	TRBV6-2/TRBV6-3	TRBJ1-5	.	TGTGCCAGCAGCGAGGACAGAGACAATAGCAATCAGCCCCAGCATTTT	CASSEDRDNSNQPQHF
.	TRBV6-5	TRBJ2-1	.	TGTGCCAGCAGACAGGGTAACGACTTTTACAATGAGCAGTTCTTC	CASRQGNDFYNEQFF
TRBD1	TRBV4-2	TRBJ2-4	.	TGTGCCAGCAGCCAAGATCAGGGGGCGGGAAACATTCAGTACTTC	CASSQDQGAGNIQYF
.	TRBV11-2	TRBJ2-5	.	TGTGCCAGCAGCTTTCCCCCTGACCCGGAGAGACGAGAGACCCAGTACTTC	CASSFPPDPERRETQYF
TRBD1	TRBV6-2/TRBV6-3	TRBJ1-1	.	TGTGCCAGCAGTTCGGGACAGATCAGTGAAGCTTTCTTT	CASSSGQISEAFF
.	TRBV28	TRBJ2-1	.	TGTGCCAGCAGTTTTTATAGCTCCTACAATGAGCAGTTCTTC	CASSFYSSYNEQFF
.	TRBV24-1	TRBJ2-3	.	TGTGCCACCAGTCGACGGGTCCCGGATACGCAGTATTTT	CATSRRVPDTQYF
TRBD2	TRBV6-5	TRBJ2-1	.	TGTGCCAGCAGTTACGCCGGGGGGGCTGATGAGCAGTTCTTC	CASSYAGGADEQFF
TRBD1	TRBV5-1	TRBJ2-7	.	TGCGCCAGCAGCCTGGGACAGGGTAACGAGCAGTACTTC	CASSLGQGNEQYF
TRBD1	TRBV27	TRBJ1-6	.	TGTGCCAGCAGACTACAGGGGGTTGGCTCACCCCTCCACTTT	CASRLQGVGSPLHF
.	TRBV27	TRBJ2-7	.	TGTGCCAGCAGCGCCTTTACAGGGTTCGACGAGCAGTACTTC	CASSAFTGFDEQYF
TRBD1	TRBV4-1	TRBJ1-2	.	TGCGCCAGCAGCCAACCTAGACAGGGTTTACGGTCGGGCTACACCTTC	CASSQPRQGLRSGYTF
TRBD1	TRBV6-6	TRBJ2-7	.	TGTGCCAGCAGTTACTCGGGACAGTCTAACGAGCAGTACTTC	CASSYSGQSNEQYF
.	TRBV11-3	TRBJ2-1	.	TGTGCCAGCAGCTTCAGGGCAGGGGCCACCTACAATGAGCAGTTCTTC	CASSFRAGATYNEQFF
TRBD1	TRBV18	TRBJ2-3	once	TGTGCCAGCTCACCACCGGGGACAGGGGGCCTGGGAGATACGCAGTATTTT	CASSPPGTGGLGDTQYF
.	TRBV27	TRBJ1-5	.	TGTGCCAGCAGTTTATCGGGTACGGGGAGTCAGCCCCAGCATTTT	CASSLSGTGSQPQHF
TRBD1	TRBV5-1	TRBJ2-7	.	TGCGCCAGCAGCAACCTCTTGACAGGGGATGACGAGCAGTACTTC	CASSNLLTGDDEQYF